This T cell receptor beta chain emerged from a study of T cell repertoires in cytomegalovirus infection. Study-wide background: Used in the study were CMV epitopes, some recently identified and HLA-C-restricted, others well-studied and HLA-B-restricted. Whole-study results and caveats: Adding up the frequency of public TCR beta families identified people who carried CMV plus the relevant HLA.

This clonotype was seen many times. As yet, its antigen is unknown. In germline, CDR1 is MNHEY, CDR2 SVGEGT. V trimming: 2 bases; J trimming: 7 bases; junction bases outside the gene matches: 9. The CDR3 runs to 17 residues. TCRdb analysed the reads with MiXCR anew, one entry per CDR3 protein. The profile covers about 500,000 distinct CDR3 sequences, with 25% to 35% appearing a single time and about 17% taken by the ten largest. The sample in question was cultured PBMCs, obtained from culture after CMV antigen stimulation. This rearrangement joins TRBV6-2 or TRBV6-3 to TRBJ2-1, with 12 bases identical to TRBD2. The TCR sequence derives from a human donor in good health (CMV status not recorded). Some clones in this sample may be carry-over from other donors' samples. The CDR3 nucleotides are TGTGCCAGCAGTTACGAGATACTAGCGGGAGGAGGGAATGAGCAGTTCTTC. Translated: CASSYEILAGGGNEQFF.